This TCR beta chain is from a study of T cells in localized non-small cell lung cancer. Study observations and caveats: Longer overall survival accompanied higher blood T cell density.

The length of the CDR3 is 16 residues. Germline trimming cut 3 bases from V and 1 base from J; bases unmatched to any gene: 8. CDR1 is SGHNT, CDR2 YENEEA, per germline. It was adjacent lung free of atypia that was taken, at least 2 cm from the tumor margin. This clone is categorized as medium-sized. The antigen is undetermined. This table comes from immunoSEQ multiplex PCR, and its TCRdb copy is limited to in-frame clones, with some not included. The sample lists 1,200 to 1,500 clones, around 25% occurring once. The clonotype was recovered from a male donor at least 60 years old with stage II squamous cell lung carcinoma. This chain connects TRBV11-3 to TRBJ1-1; the match to TRBD1 covers 7 bases. This specimen was normal lung tissue next to the tumor, taken before any cancer treatment. The CDR3 loop is CASSFGTVTRNTEAFF. Written as DNA, the CDR3 is TGTGCCAGCAGCTTCGGGACAGTCACGAGGAACACTGAAGCTTTCTTT. Supplemented by reference TRBV11-3 and TRBJ1-1, the full variable domain reads EAGVVQSPRYKIIEKKQPVAFWCNPISGHNTLYWYLQNLGQGPELLIRYENEEAVDDSQLPKDRFSAERLKGVDSTLKIQPAELGDSAVYLCASSFGTVTRNTEAFFGQGTRLTVV.